This T cell receptor (beta chain) was obtained from a study of cytomegalovirus exposure and HLA in healthy donors. For this clone: Its antigen remains unknown.

The PCR contained 60 Vbeta and 13 Jbeta primers. Method: immunoSEQ multiplex PCR; TCRdb's copy keeps in-frame clones and lacks some. Of some 170,000 clones listed, roughly 85% are singletons. CDR1 and CDR2 from the germline V gene are MNHEY and SMNVEV (reference sequence). Trimming took 8 bases from V and 5 from J, leaving 15 bases between them. This CDR3 spans 13 amino acids. Notes on the study in general: It was reported that the classifier diagnosed cytomegalovirus status with high specificity and sensitivity in both the original and validation cohorts. Prior analysis indicated that the majority of TCR beta V segments exhibited productivity approximately 87% or approximately 30% of the time. Among donors in an Asian-associated ancestry cluster, a later analysis reportedly found fewer N-insertions than the roughly 700-donor mean. The study labeled more than 150 TCR beta chains cytomegalovirus-associated.

The specimen sequenced was PBMCs. The receptor comes from a man aged 35 to 55 in good health and CMV-seronegative. The chain is built from TRBV27 and TRBJ2-5; D is uncertain. The CDR3 DNA reads TGTGCCAGCGGGTTGGCAGGCCGCGAGACCCAGTACTTC. This translates into CASGLAGRETQYF.